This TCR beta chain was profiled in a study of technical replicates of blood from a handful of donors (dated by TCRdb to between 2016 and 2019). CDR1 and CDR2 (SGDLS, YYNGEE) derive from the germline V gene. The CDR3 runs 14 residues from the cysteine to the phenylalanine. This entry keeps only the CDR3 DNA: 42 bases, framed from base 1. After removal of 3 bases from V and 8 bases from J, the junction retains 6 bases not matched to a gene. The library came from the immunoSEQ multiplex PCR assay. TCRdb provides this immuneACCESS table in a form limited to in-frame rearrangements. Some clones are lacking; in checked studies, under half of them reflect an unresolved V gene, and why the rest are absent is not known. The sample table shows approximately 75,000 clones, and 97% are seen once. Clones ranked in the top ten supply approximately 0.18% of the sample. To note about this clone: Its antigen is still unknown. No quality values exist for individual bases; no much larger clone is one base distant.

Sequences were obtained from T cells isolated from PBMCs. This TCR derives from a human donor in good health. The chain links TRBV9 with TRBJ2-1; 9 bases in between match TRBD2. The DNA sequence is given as TGTGCCAGCAGCGGTAGCGGGAGTTTCTATGAGCAGTTCTTC. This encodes CASSGSGSFYEQFF.